This T cell receptor beta chain was obtained from a study of CXCR3-negative and CXCR3-positive naive CD8 T cells. Study-wide points: Naive cells with CXCR3 showed TRB CDR3s that were more hydrophobic than those in CXCR3-negative naive cells.

To note about this clonotype: Its antigen is as yet unknown.

Looked up from germline, CDR1 is MNHEY and CDR2 is SVGAGI. CDR3 length: 16 residues. The study made its TRB cDNA libraries by 5' RACE, adding UMI labels. TCRdb reprocessed the 5' RACE reads, keeping one entry per CDR3 protein, no DNA. This sample's table reports 55,000 to 70,000 distinct CDR3 sequences. Sequences were obtained from naive CXCR3+ CD8+ T cells from blood. The subset here: CD45RO-CCR7+CD27+CD95- naive CD8+ T cells expressing CXCR3 (TNR3+). The clonotype comes from a human donor in good health. Some clones in this sample may be carry-over from other donors' samples. The chain combines TRBV6-5 with TRBJ2-5; as DNA is missing, the TRBD2 call by TCRdb cannot be tested. The CDR3 here is CASSDPGAHNQETQYF.